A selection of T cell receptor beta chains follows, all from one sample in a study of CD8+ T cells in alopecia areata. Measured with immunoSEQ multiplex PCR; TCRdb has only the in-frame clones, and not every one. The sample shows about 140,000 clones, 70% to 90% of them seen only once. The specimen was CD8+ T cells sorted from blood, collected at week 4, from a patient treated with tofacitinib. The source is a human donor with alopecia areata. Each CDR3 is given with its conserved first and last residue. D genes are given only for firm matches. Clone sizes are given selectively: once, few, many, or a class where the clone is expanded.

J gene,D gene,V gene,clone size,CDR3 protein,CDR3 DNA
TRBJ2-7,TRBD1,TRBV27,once,CASSPYLGQGTYEQYF,TGTGCCAGCAGTCCTTATCTGGGACAGGGGACTTACGAGCAGTACTTC
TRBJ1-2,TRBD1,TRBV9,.,CASSARQGTDYGYTF,TGTGCCAGCAGCGCCCGACAGGGTACGGACTATGGCTACACCTTC
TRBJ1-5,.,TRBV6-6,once,CASSCPKPQHF,TGTGCCAGCTCCTGCCCAAAGCCCCAGCATTTT
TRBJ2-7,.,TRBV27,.,CASSPPALTEVDEQYF,TGTGCCAGCAGTCCCCCCGCTTTGACAGAGGTGGACGAGCAGTACTTC
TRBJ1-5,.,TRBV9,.,CASSVGVSNQPQHF,TGTGCCAGCAGCGTAGGGGTTAGCAATCAGCCCCAGCATTTT
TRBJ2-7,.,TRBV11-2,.,CASSFSGEREQYF,TGTGCCAGCAGCTTTTCAGGCGAGAGGGAGCAGTACTTC
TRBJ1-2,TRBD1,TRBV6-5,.,CASSSGDRTIYGYTF,TGTGCCAGCAGTTCCGGGGACAGGACTATCTATGGCTACACCTTC
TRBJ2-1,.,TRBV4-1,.,CASSQEATSSYNEQFF,TGCGCCAGCAGCCAAGAGGCGACGAGCTCCTACAATGAGCAGTTCTTC
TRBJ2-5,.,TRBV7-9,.,CASSPSVGETQYF,TGTGCCAGCAGCCCATCCGTGGGTGAGACCCAGTACTTC
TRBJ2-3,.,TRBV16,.,CASSQWSTTSTDTQYF,TGTGCCAGCAGCCAATGGAGCACGACTAGCACAGATACGCAGTATTTT
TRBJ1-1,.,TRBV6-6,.,CASSRPQNTEAFF,TGTGCCAGCAGCAGACCTCAGAACACTGAAGCTTTCTTT
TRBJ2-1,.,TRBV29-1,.,CSVEGIDHSINEQFF,TGCAGCGTTGAAGGGATCGACCACTCCATCAATGAGCAGTTCTTC
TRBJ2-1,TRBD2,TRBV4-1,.,CASSQPSGSNLNEQFF,TGCGCCAGCAGCCAACCGAGCGGGAGCAATTTGAATGAGCAGTTCTTC
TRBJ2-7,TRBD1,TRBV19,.,CASSMATGGNEQYF,TGTGCCAGTAGTATGGCGACAGGGGGAAACGAGCAGTACTTC
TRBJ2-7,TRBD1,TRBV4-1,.,CASSQGTGDVYEQYF,TGCGCCAGCAGCCAAGGGACAGGGGACGTCTACGAGCAGTACTTC
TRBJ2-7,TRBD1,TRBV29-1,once,CSVTSGTGYEQYF,TGCAGCGTTACCTCCGGGACAGGGTACGAGCAGTACTTC
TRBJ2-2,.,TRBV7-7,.,CASSLARTDTGELFF,TGTGCCAGCAGCTTAGCTAGGACGGACACCGGGGAGCTGTTTTTT
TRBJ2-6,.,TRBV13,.,CASSLQEGRSGANVLTF,TGTGCCAGCAGCTTACAGGAGGGTCGCTCTGGGGCCAACGTCCTGACTTTC
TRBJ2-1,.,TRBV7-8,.,CASRRGAEGNEQFF,TGTGCCAGCAGAAGGGGGGCAGAGGGCAATGAGCAGTTCTTC
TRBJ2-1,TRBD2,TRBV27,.,CASGTGRAYNEQFF,TGTGCCAGCGGCACTGGGAGGGCCTACAATGAGCAGTTCTTC
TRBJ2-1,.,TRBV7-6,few,CASSLLTSSYNEQFF,TGTGCCAGCAGCTTACTAACTAGCTCCTACAATGAGCAGTTCTTC
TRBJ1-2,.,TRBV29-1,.,CSVEGQGSNYGYTF,TGCAGCGTTGAGGGGCAGGGATCTAACTATGGCTACACCTTC
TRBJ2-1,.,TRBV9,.,CASSVAEVYHNEQFF,TGTGCCAGCAGCGTAGCGGAAGTATACCACAATGAGCAGTTCTTC
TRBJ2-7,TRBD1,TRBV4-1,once,CASSHIPGQGSYEQYF,TGCGCCAGCAGCCATATACCGGGACAGGGCTCCTACGAGCAGTACTTC
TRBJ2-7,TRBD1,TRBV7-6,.,CASSSEDRAPYF,TGTGCCAGCAGCTCCGAAGACAGGGCTCCGTACTTC
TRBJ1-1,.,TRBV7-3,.,CASSLGVGTEAFF,TGTGCCAGCAGCTTAGGGGTGGGCACTGAAGCTTTCTTT
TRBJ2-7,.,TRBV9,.,CASSVGRIVDGTGNEQYF,TGTGCCAGCAGCGTAGGGCGGATAGTGGACGGGACGGGAAACGAGCAGTACTTC
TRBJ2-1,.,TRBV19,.,CASSSLALEQFF,TGTGCCAGTAGTTCTCTAGCGCTAGAGCAGTTCTTC
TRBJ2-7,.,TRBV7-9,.,CASSPVHYEQYF,TGTGCCAGCAGCCCCGTGCACTACGAGCAGTACTTC
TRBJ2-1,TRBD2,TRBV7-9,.,CASSSPSSGSSYNEQFF,TGTGCCAGCAGCTCACCGTCCAGCGGGAGCTCCTACAATGAGCAGTTCTTC
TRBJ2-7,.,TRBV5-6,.,CASSSGPDYEQYF,TGTGCCAGCAGCTCCGGACCTGACTACGAGCAGTACTTC
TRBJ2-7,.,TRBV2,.,CASKIRDFNNYEQYF,TGTGCCAGCAAAATACGGGACTTCAACAACTACGAGCAGTACTTC
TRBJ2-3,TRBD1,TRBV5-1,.,CASSWGQGEDTQYF,TGCGCCAGCAGCTGGGGACAGGGGGAAGATACGCAGTATTTT
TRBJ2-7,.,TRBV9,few,CASSVGGTPYEQYF,TGTGCCAGCAGCGTAGGGGGGACCCCCTACGAGCAGTACTTC
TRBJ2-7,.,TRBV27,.,CASRPGTALEQYF,TGTGCCAGCAGGCCGGGGACCGCTCTAGAGCAGTACTTC
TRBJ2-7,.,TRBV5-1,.,CASRSATSGTSDFYEQYF,TGCGCCAGCAGATCTGCGACCTCCGGGACAAGCGACTTTTACGAGCAGTACTTC
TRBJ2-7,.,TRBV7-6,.,CASSLASAGDYEQYF,TGTGCCAGCAGCTTAGCATCGGCAGGCGACTACGAGCAGTACTTC
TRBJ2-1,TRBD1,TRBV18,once,CASSPPGRDREKQREQFF,TGTGCCAGCTCACCACCAGGCCGGGACAGGGAAAAACAGCGGGAGCAGTTCTTC
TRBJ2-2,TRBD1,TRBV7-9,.,CASSHDRGSGELFF,TGTGCCAGCAGCCACGACAGGGGTTCCGGGGAGCTGTTTTTT
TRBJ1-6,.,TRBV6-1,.,CASSDFGVHWDSPLHF,TGTGCCAGCAGTGATTTTGGGGTACATTGGGATTCACCCCTCCACTTT